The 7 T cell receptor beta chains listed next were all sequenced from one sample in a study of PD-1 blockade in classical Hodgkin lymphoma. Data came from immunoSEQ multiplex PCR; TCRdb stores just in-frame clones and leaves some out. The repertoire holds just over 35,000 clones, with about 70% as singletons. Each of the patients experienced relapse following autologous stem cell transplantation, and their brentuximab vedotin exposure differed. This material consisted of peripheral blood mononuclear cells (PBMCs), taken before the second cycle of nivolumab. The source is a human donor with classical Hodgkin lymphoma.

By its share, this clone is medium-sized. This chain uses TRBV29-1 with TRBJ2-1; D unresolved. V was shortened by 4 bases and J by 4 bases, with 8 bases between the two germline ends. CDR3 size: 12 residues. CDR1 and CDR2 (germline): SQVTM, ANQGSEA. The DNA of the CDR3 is TGCAGCGTTGTCGGGCAGTACAATGAGCAGTTCTTC. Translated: CSVVGQYNEQFF.

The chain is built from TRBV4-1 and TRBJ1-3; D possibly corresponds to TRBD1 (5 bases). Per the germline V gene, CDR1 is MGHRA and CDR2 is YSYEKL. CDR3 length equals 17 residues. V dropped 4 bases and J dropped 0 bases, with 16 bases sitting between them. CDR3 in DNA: TGCGCCAGCAGCCGGGGACCGATCTACCCCTCTGGAAACACCATATATTTT. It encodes CASSRGPIYPSGNTIYF.

CDR3 region: CASSLWQGSYNEQFF. The CDR3 DNA follows: TGTGCCAGCAGCTTATGGCAGGGCTCCTACAATGAGCAGTTCTTC. The gene calls are TRBV7-2 and TRBJ2-1, with D possibly TRBD1 on 5 matching bases. Germline CDR1 reads SGHTA; CDR2 reads FQGNSA. CDR3 size: 15 residues. Trimming removed 2 bases from V and 0 bases from J, with 8 bases in between.

CDR3 coding DNA: TGTGCCAGCAGCCGGATACGAGCGGGAGGGTCCACAGATACGCAGTATTTT. Translated, it gives CASSRIRAGGSTDTQYF. The rearrangement links TRBV7-2 to TRBJ2-3; the match to TRBD2 covers 10 bases. The CDR3 length is 17 residues. CDR1 SGHTA and CDR2 FQGNSA come from the germline V gene. Trimming cost V 5 bases and J 2 bases; bases outside gene matches: 10.

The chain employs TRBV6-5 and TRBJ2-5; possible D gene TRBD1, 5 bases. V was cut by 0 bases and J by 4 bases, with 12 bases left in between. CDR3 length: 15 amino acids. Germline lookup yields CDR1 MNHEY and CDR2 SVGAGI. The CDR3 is CASSYSSRDRETQYF. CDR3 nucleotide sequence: TGTGCCAGCAGTTACTCCAGCAGGGATCGAGAGACCCAGTACTTC.

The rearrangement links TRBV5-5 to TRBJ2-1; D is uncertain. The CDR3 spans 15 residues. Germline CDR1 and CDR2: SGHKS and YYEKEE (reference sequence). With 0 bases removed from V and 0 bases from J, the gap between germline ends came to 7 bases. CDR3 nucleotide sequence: TGTGCCAGCAGCTTGGGGCCAGGCTCCTACAATGAGCAGTTCTTC. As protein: CASSLGPGSYNEQFF.

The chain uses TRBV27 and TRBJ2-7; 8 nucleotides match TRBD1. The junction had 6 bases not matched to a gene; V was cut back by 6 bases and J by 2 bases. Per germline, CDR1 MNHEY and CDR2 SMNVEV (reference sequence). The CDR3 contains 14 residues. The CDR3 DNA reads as TGTGCCAGCAGACGACAGGGGTCAACCTACGAGCAGTACTTC. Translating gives CASRRQGSTYEQYF.